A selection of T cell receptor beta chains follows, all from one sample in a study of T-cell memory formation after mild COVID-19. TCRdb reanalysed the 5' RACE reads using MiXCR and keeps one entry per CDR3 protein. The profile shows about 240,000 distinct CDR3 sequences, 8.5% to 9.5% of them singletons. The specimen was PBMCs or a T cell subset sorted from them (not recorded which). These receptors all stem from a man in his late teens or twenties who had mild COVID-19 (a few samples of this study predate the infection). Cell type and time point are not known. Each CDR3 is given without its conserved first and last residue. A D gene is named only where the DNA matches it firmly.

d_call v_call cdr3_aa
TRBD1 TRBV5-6 ASSFWGARGSTEAF
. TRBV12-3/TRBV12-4 ASSFTNYGYT
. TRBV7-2 ASSVDRSPVDPF
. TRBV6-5 ASSYVGTGGTQY
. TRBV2 ASSRDLKETQY
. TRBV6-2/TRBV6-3 ASGNYGPRGDTQY
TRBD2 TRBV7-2 ASSHATSGGPGEQF
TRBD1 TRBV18 ASSPNIGGARDTEAF
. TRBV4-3 ASSQDSTGGSNQPQH
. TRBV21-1 ASRQILDTQY
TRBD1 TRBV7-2 ASNFGTVSYEQY
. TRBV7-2 ASSLAGAVSYEQY
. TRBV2 ASSEGLSNQPQH
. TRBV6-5 ASSYGGSYNSPLH
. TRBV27 ASSLLGQGEF
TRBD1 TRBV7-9 ASSLGTGRDEQF
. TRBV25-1 ASKTAQGGETQY
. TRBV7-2 ASSLVVASTDTQY
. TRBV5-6 ASSLVSAGELF
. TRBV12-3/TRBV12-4 ASSARSLNTEAF
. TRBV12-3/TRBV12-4 ASSLALELGVY
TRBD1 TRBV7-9 ASSHRDRVIYNEQF